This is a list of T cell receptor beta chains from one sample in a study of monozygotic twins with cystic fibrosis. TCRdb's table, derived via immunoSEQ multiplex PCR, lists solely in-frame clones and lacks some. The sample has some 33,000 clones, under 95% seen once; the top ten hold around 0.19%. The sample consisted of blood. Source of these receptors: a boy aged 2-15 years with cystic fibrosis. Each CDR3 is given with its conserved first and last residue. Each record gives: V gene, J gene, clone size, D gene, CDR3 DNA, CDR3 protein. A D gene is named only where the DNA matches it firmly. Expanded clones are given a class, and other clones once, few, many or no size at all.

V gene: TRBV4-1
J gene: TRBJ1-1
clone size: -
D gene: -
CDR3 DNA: TGCGCCAGCAGCCAGGGTGAGGCTGACACTGAAGCTTTCTTT
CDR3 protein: CASSQGEADTEAFF

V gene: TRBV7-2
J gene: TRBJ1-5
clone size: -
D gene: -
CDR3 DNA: TGTGCCAGCAGCTCCTACCTGGGAAATCAGCCCCAGCATTTT
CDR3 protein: CASSSYLGNQPQHF

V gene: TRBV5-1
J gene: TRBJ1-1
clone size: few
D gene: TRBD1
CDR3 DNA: TGCGCCAGCAGCGATAGACAGGGGAACACTGAAGCTTTCTTT
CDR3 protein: CASSDRQGNTEAFF

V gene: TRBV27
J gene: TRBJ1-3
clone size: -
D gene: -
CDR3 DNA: TGTGCCAGCAGTTTAGGGGGAATCTCTGGAAACACCATATATTTT
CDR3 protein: CASSLGGISGNTIYF

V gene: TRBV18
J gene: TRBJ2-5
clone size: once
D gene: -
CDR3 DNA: TGTGCCAGCTCACCGGGAGGTGCGGAGACCCAGTACTTC
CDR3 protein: CASSPGGAETQYF

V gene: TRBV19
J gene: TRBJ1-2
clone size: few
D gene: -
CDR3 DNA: TGTGCCAGTAGTATAGACACATCTACTGGATACACCTTC
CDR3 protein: CASSIDTSTGYTF

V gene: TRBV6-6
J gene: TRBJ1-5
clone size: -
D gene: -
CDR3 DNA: TGTGCCAGCCTTCGACAAGCTCATAGCAATCAGCCCCAGCATTTT
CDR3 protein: CASLRQAHSNQPQHF

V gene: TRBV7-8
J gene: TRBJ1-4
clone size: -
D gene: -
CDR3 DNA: TGTGCCAGCAGCTTATTGTACAGGGAAAATGAAAAACTGTTTTTT
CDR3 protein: CASSLLYRENEKLFF

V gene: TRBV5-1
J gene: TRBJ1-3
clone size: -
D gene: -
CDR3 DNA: TGCGCCAGCAGCTTGGCCGCGGGAACTGGAAACACCATATATTTT
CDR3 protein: CASSLAAGTGNTIYF

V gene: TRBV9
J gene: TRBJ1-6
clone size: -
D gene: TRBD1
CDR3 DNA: TGTGCCAGCAGCGAGACAGGGGAGGATTCACCCCTCCACTTT
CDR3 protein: CASSETGEDSPLHF

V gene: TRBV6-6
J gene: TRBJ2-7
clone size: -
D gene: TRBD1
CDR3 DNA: TGTGCCAGCAGCCACACCGGGACAGTCGCCTACGAGCAGTACTTC
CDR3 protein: CASSHTGTVAYEQYF

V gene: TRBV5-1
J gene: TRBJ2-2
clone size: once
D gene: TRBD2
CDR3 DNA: TGCGCCAGCAGCTTGGTTAGCGGGGGCACCGGGGAGCTGTTTTTT
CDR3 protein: CASSLVSGGTGELFF

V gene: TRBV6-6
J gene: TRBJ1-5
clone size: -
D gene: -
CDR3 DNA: TGTGCCAGCAGTTACGTCTCTGAGGCCAATCAGCCCCAGCATTTT
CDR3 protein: CASSYVSEANQPQHF

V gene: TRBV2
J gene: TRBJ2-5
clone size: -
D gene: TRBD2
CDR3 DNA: TGTGCCAGCAGGAGTCACACTAGCGCGGAGACCCAGTACTTC
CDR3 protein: CASRSHTSAETQYF

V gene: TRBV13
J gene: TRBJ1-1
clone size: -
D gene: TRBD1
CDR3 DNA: TGTGCCAGCAGCTTAGACGGGACAGGGAAAGCTGAAGCTTTCTTT
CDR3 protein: CASSLDGTGKAEAFF

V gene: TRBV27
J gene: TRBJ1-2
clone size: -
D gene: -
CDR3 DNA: TGTGCCAGCAGCTCCGGGCAGGGCTACACCTTC
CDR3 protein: CASSSGQGYTF

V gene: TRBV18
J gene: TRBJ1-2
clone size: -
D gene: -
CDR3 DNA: TGTGCCAGCTCATCCTTGGGGGGGCGCGAAGATGGCTACACCTTC
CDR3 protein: CASSSLGGREDGYTF

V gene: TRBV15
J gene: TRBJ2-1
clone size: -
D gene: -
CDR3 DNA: TGTGCCACCAGCAGAGATTTCAGGGGGGCAGGGCCAAACAATGAGCAGTTCTTC
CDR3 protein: CATSRDFRGAGPNNEQFF

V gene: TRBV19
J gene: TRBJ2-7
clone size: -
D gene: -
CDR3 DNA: TGTGCCAGTAGTAACCCGGGGGAGAGCTCCTACGAGCAGTACTTC
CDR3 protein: CASSNPGESSYEQYF

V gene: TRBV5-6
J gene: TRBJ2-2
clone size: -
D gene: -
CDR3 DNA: TGTGCCAGCAGCTTGGGCGGGACCGGGGAGCTGTTTTTT
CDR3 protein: CASSLGGTGELFF

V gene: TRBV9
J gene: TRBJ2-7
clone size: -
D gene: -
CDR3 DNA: TGTGCCAGCAGCGTAGATGAGTCGTTGGGGGAGCAGTACTTC
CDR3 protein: CASSVDESLGEQYF

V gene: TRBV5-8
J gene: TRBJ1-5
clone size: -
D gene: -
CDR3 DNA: TGTGCCAGCAGCTTGGACGACGGGAATCAGCCCCAGCATTTT
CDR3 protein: CASSLDDGNQPQHF